This is a list of T cell receptor beta chains from one sample in a study of identical twins. TCRdb re-analysed the 5' RACE reads in MiXCR, keeping a single row per CDR3 protein. The data contain 200,000 to 250,000 distinct CDR3 sequences, over 9.5% of them singletons. A further study also used this sample, focusing on yellow fever vaccine responses in identical twins.

Sequencing was performed on memory (CD45RO+) T cells sorted from blood. The receptors originated from a young woman in good health. Each CDR3 is given with its conserved first and last residue. Fields, in order: D gene, V gene, J gene, clone size, CDR3 protein, CDR3 DNA. D genes are given only for firm matches. Clone size is stated in some rows and not others, as once, few, many or a class when expanded.

D gene: -
V gene: TRBV11-2
J gene: TRBJ1-1
clone size: many
CDR3 protein: CASSSERGTEAFF
CDR3 DNA: TGTGCCAGCAGCTCAGAGAGAGGGACTGAAGCTTTCTTT

D gene: -
V gene: TRBV28
J gene: TRBJ1-6
clone size: -
CDR3 protein: CASSFPVGGGHSPLHF
CDR3 DNA: TGTGCCAGCAGTTTTCCGGTGGGGGGGGGTCATTCACCCCTCCACTTT

D gene: TRBD2
V gene: TRBV18
J gene: TRBJ2-2
clone size: -
CDR3 protein: CASSSSGGRTGELFF
CDR3 DNA: TGTGCCAGCTCATCTAGCGGAGGACGGACCGGGGAGCTGTTTTTT

D gene: -
V gene: TRBV7-2
J gene: TRBJ2-7
clone size: few
CDR3 protein: CASSLGPWEQYF
CDR3 DNA: TGTGCCAGCAGCTTGGGCCCATGGGAGCAGTACTTC

D gene: TRBD2
V gene: TRBV20-1
J gene: TRBJ2-5
clone size: -
CDR3 protein: CSATLAGGPETQYF
CDR3 DNA: TGCAGTGCTACCCTAGCGGGGGGGCCTGAGACCCAGTACTTC

D gene: -
V gene: TRBV2
J gene: TRBJ2-3
clone size: -
CDR3 protein: CASTSIQGTDTQYF
CDR3 DNA: TGTGCCAGCACTAGCATCCAGGGCACAGATACGCAGTATTTT

D gene: -
V gene: TRBV12-5
J gene: TRBJ2-6
clone size: few
CDR3 protein: CASGLTGANVLTF
CDR3 DNA: TGTGCTAGTGGTTTGACTGGGGCCAACGTCCTGACTTTC

D gene: TRBD1
V gene: TRBV7-2
J gene: TRBJ1-2
clone size: many
CDR3 protein: CASSLVGGDRGYGYTF
CDR3 DNA: TGTGCCAGCAGCTTAGTTGGCGGGGACAGGGGATATGGCTACACCTTC

D gene: -
V gene: TRBV7-9
J gene: TRBJ1-1
clone size: few
CDR3 protein: CASSRQVEAFF
CDR3 DNA: TGTGCCAGCAGCCGCCAGGTGGAAGCTTTCTTT

D gene: -
V gene: TRBV5-1
J gene: TRBJ2-3
clone size: few
CDR3 protein: CASSYFRDTQYF
CDR3 DNA: TGCGCCAGCAGCTACTTCCGGGATACGCAGTATTTT

D gene: -
V gene: TRBV12-3/TRBV12-4
J gene: TRBJ1-5
clone size: many
CDR3 protein: CASSLDGRYSNQPQHF
CDR3 DNA: TGTGCCAGCAGTTTAGACGGGAGATATAGCAATCAGCCCCAGCATTTT

D gene: TRBD1
V gene: TRBV19
J gene: TRBJ2-5
clone size: few
CDR3 protein: CASNPGQVGETQYF
CDR3 DNA: TGTGCCAGTAATCCGGGACAGGTGGGAGAGACCCAGTACTTC

D gene: -
V gene: TRBV7-2
J gene: TRBJ2-7
clone size: -
CDR3 protein: CASSYRGAIYEQYF
CDR3 DNA: TGTGCCAGCAGCTATCGGGGGGCGATCTACGAGCAGTACTTC

D gene: -
V gene: TRBV11-1
J gene: TRBJ2-3
clone size: -
CDR3 protein: CASSLLSRATPGTDTQYF
CDR3 DNA: TGTGCCAGCAGCTTATTATCGAGGGCCACACCTGGCACAGATACGCAGTATTTT

D gene: -
V gene: TRBV5-5
J gene: TRBJ2-2
clone size: few
CDR3 protein: CASSLAGHGELFF
CDR3 DNA: TGTGCCAGCAGCTTGGCTGGCCACGGGGAGCTGTTTTTT

D gene: TRBD1
V gene: TRBV7-8
J gene: TRBJ1-4
clone size: many
CDR3 protein: CASSLAGQENEKLFF
CDR3 DNA: TGTGCCAGCAGCTTGGCCGGACAGGAGAATGAAAAACTGTTTTTT

D gene: -
V gene: TRBV15
J gene: TRBJ2-3
clone size: few
CDR3 protein: CATSRGWGSSTDTQYF
CDR3 DNA: TGTGCCACCAGCAGAGGGTGGGGGTCTAGCACAGATACGCAGTATTTT

D gene: TRBD2
V gene: TRBV4-2
J gene: TRBJ2-5
clone size: -
CDR3 protein: CASSQVGAGTSGQETQYF
CDR3 DNA: TGTGCCAGCAGCCAAGTGGGGGCCGGGACTAGCGGCCAAGAGACCCAGTACTTC

D gene: -
V gene: TRBV25-1
J gene: TRBJ1-2
clone size: few
CDR3 protein: CASSATINYGYTF
CDR3 DNA: TGTGCCAGCAGTGCCACAATTAACTATGGCTACACCTTC

D gene: TRBD2
V gene: TRBV20-1
J gene: TRBJ2-1
clone size: few
CDR3 protein: CSAKRDGGLRFF
CDR3 DNA: TGCAGTGCAAAGCGAGACGGGGGGTTGCGGTTCTTC

D gene: TRBD2
V gene: TRBV24-1
J gene: TRBJ2-3
clone size: few
CDR3 protein: CATSDPGLAGFTDTQYF
CDR3 DNA: TGTGCCACCAGTGATCCTGGACTAGCGGGCTTCACAGATACGCAGTATTTT

D gene: -
V gene: TRBV4-1
J gene: TRBJ1-1
clone size: -
CDR3 protein: CASSQATGKESAFF
CDR3 DNA: TGCGCCAGCAGCCAAGCCACAGGGAAGGAGTCGGCTTTCTTT